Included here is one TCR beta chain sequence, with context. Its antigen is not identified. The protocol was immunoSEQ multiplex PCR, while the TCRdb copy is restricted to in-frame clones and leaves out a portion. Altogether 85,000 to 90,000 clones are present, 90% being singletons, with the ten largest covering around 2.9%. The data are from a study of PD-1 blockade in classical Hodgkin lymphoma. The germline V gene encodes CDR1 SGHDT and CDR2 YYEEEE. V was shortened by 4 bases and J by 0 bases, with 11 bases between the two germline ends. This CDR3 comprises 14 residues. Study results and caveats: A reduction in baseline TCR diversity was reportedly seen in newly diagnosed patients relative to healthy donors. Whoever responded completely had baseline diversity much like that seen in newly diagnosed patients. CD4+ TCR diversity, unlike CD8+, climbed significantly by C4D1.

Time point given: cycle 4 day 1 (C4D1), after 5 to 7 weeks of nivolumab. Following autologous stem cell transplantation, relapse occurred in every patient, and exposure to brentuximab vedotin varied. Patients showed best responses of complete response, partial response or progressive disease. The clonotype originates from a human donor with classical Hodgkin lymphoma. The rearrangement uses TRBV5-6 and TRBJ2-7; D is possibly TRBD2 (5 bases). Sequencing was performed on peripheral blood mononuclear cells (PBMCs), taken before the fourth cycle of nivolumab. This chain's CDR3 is CASSRYGISYEQYF. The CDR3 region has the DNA TGTGCCAGCAGCCGATACGGGATCTCCTACGAGCAGTACTTC.